The 31 T cell receptor beta chains in this list originate from one sample, sequenced in a study of blood T cells in healthy people across ages. Through a sample-barcoded 5' primer and a J-beta primer mix, a second PCR was run for roughly 7 to 12 cycles. Each CDR3 protein gets one entry after TCRdb re-called the 5' RACE reads with MiXCR. Of 1.8 million or so distinct CDR3 sequences listed, around 42% were seen once; the top ten hold 23%. Sequencing was performed on blood. The receptor set was obtained from a human donor in good health.

The chain carries TRBV20-1 and TRBJ2-5, with 7 bases aligning to TRBD1. The CDR3 consists of 15 residues. V lost 5 bases, J lost 2 bases, and 11 bases stayed unmatched. Germline V gives CDR1 DFQATT, CDR2 SNEGSKA (reference sequence). The CDR3 is CSADVATGKQETQYF. The CDR3 region has the DNA TGCAGTGCTGACGTCGCGACAGGGAAACAAGAGACCCAGTACTTC.

CDR3 loop: CASSLVQGVAEAFF. CDR3 nucleotide sequence: TGTGCCAGCAGCTTGGTCCAGGGGGTCGCTGAAGCTTTCTTT. The V gene is TRBV7-3, the J gene TRBJ1-1; 7 bases agree with TRBD1. Germline V gene lookup returns CDR1 SGHTA and CDR2 FQGTGA. With 3 bases clipped from V and 6 bases from J, the junction kept 7 bases outside the gene matches. This CDR3 comprises 14 residues.

This clonotype was seen more than once but under ten times. This chain links TRBV20-1 with TRBJ1-2; 7 bases match TRBD1. The CDR3 is 12 amino acids. Germline CDR1 DFQATT, CDR2 SNEGSKA (reference sequence). J was trimmed by 4 bases and V by 4 bases; bases with no gene match: 3. The CDR3 DNA reads TGCAGTGCTATCGGGACAGCCTATGGCTACACCTTC. It encodes CSAIGTAYGYTF.

This rearrangement joins TRBV29-1 to TRBJ1-2, with TRBD1 matching 7 bases. The CDR3 extends over 12 amino acids. The germline V gene has CDR1 SQVTM and CDR2 ANQGSEA. After removal of 6 bases from V and 5 bases from J, the junction contained 6 bases not matched to a gene. The CDR3 loop is CSVEGALYGYTF. The CDR3 DNA reads TGCAGCGTCGAGGGGGCTCTGTATGGCTACACCTTC. The full variable domain, its missing parts supplied by reference TRBV29-1 and TRBJ1-2, is SAVISQKPSRDICQRGTSLTIQCQVDSQVTMMFWYRQQPGQSLTLIATANQGSEATYESGFVIDKFPISRPNLTFSTLTVSNMSPEDSSIYLCSVEGALYGYTFGSGTRLTVV.

This clonotype came up a few times. The V call is TRBV12-3 or TRBV12-4, the J call TRBJ1-5; D may be TRBD1 (5 bases). The CDR3 runs 12 residues. Trimming removed 5 bases from V and 6 bases from J, with 8 bases in between. The CDR3 loop reads CASSPGSQPQHF. CDR3 coding DNA: TGTGCCAGCAGTCCAGGGAGTCAGCCCCAGCATTTT.

This clonotype has only a few counts. The genes are TRBV3-1 and TRBJ1-1; D possibly corresponds to TRBD1 (5 bases). Trimming shortened V by 0 bases and J by 3 bases, and 17 bases separated the two germline ends. The germline V gene has CDR1 LGHDT and CDR2 YNNKEL (reference sequence). This CDR3 contains 17 residues. CDR3 bases: TGTGCCAGCAGCCAAGATTGGTCAGCAGGGCGGTACACTGAAGCTTTCTTT. This translates into CASSQDWSAGRYTEAFF.

This sequence joins TRBV13 and TRBJ1-2; 8 bases fit TRBD1. The junction had 6 bases not matched to a gene; V was cut back by 1 base and J by 5 bases. There are 15 residues in the CDR3. Germline lookup yields CDR1 PRHDT and CDR2 FYEKMQ (reference sequence). CDR3 protein: CASSLEAGGSYGYTF. CDR3 in DNA: TGTGCCAGCAGCTTAGAGGCAGGGGGCTCTTATGGCTACACCTTC.

This clonotype was seen at least ten times. The chain carries TRBV27 and TRBJ2-5; 9 bases are a match to TRBD2. Germline CDR1 MNHEY, CDR2 SMNVEV (reference sequence). CDR3 length: 16 residues. Trimming at V came to 2 bases and at J to 4 bases, leaving 8 bases not matched to a gene. DNA for the CDR3: TGTGCCAGCAGTTTAGCGGGGGGGCAAGTCGGAGAGACCCAGTACTTC. Its translation is CASSLAGGQVGETQYF.

The CDR3 here is CASSPRQAEAFF. Written as DNA, the CDR3 is TGTGCCAGCAGTCCCCGACAAGCTGAAGCTTTCTTT. The J gene is TRBJ1-1, the V gene TRBV12-3 or TRBV12-4; D is ambiguous. The CDR3 is 12 amino acids. V was clipped by 5 bases and J by 6 bases, with 10 bases between them.

This chain connects TRBV12-3 or TRBV12-4 to TRBJ2-1; 7 bases fit TRBD1. The V gene end was trimmed by 3 bases and the J gene end by 9 bases; junction bases not matched to a gene: 14. The CDR3 sequence is 16 residues long. In DNA, the CDR3 is TGTGCCAGCAGTTTGGCCGGGGCAGGGGGTCGCAGTGAGCAGTTCTTC. It codes for CASSLAGAGGRSEQFF.

CDR3 in DNA: TGTGCCAGCAGTTTAGTTCTTCGGGATTCACCCCTCCACTTT. It encodes CASSLVLRDSPLHF. The chain combines TRBV12-3 or TRBV12-4 with TRBJ1-6; no clear D gene. Deletions cut 1 base from V and 8 bases from J, with 9 bases between. CDR3 length: 14 residues.

This clonotype turned up a few times. J is TRBJ1-2 and V is TRBV20-1, with 10 positions matching TRBD1. Germline trimming cut 3 bases from V and 8 bases from J; bases unmatched to any gene: 9. CDR3 size: 14 residues. Germline values: CDR1 DFQATT, CDR2 SNEGSKA (reference sequence). As DNA, the CDR3 is TGCAGTGCTAGTGTCACCGGGACAGGGGCAGGCTACACCTTC. Encoded protein: CSASVTGTGAGYTF.

The chain recombines TRBV10-3 with TRBJ2-6; D could derive from TRBD1 or TRBD2 (5 bases each). V shed 4 bases and J shed 0 bases, with 13 bases lying between them. The CDR3 length is 17 residues. Germline CDR1 ENHRY, CDR2 SYGVKD. The CDR3 DNA follows: TGTGCCATCAGTGGGGGGACGACGTCCTCTGGGGCCAACGTCCTGACTTTC. This codes for CAISGGTTSSGANVLTF.

A single count supports this clonotype. CDR3 sequence (DNA): TGTGCCAGCAGCACCGGGGGGGGGCTCCTCCCCACAGATACGCAGTATTTT. Its protein is CASSTGGGLLPTDTQYF. The chain carries TRBV9 and TRBJ2-3, with 8 nucleotides matching TRBD2. The CDR3 contains 17 residues. Germline trimming cut 4 bases from V and 2 bases from J; bases unmatched to any gene: 12. Germline V gene data show CDR1 as SGDLS and CDR2 as YYNGEE.

V gene TRBV2 combines with J gene TRBJ2-5; D unclear. Trimming removed 7 bases at V and 4 bases at J, with 10 bases between. The germline CDR1 and CDR2 sequences are SNHLY and FYNNEI. The CDR3 spans 12 residues. CDR3 DNA: TGTGCCAGCAATGTAGGGCGAGAGACCCAGTACTTC. Amino acid sequence: CASNVGRETQYF.

This sequence joins TRBV10-3 and TRBJ2-2; unclear D gene. V lost 6 bases, J lost 5 bases, and 10 bases lay in between. The CDR3 spans 13 residues. In germline, CDR1 is ENHRY, CDR2 SYGVKD. CDR3 residues: CAISAEPTGELFF. In DNA form, the CDR3 reads TGTGCCATCAGCGCAGAGCCAACCGGGGAGCTGTTTTTT.

Notes on this clonotype: Being one base from a much bigger clone, this may be a read error. The rearrangement uses TRBV6-4 and TRBJ1-1; D remains unclear. Germline V CDR1 and CDR2: MRHNA, SNTAGT. The V and J ends lost 6 bases and 6 bases respectively, with 14 bases between them. The CDR3 extends over 13 amino acids. This CDR3 reads CASRGRPDAEAFF. CDR3 DNA: TGTGCCAGCAGGGGCAGACCCGATGCTGAAGCTTTCTTT.

The chain recombines TRBV12-3 or TRBV12-4 with TRBJ2-3; the D gene is possibly TRBD1 (5 bases). The CDR3 runs 13 residues. V was shortened by 7 bases and J by 7 bases, with 15 bases between the two germline ends. The CDR3 DNA reads TGTGCCAGCACTCAGGGTTTTGGGAATACGCAGTATTTT. Protein: CASTQGFGNTQYF.

The chain carries TRBV7-6 and TRBJ2-1, with 8 positions matching TRBD1. J lost 1 base, V lost 7 bases, and 3 bases had no gene match. This CDR3 has 14 amino acids. Germline CDR1 reads SGHVS; CDR2 reads FNYEAQ. The CDR3 DNA follows: TGTGCCAGCAATACAGGGGGGTCCTACAATGAGCAGTTCTTC. Its translation: CASNTGGSYNEQFF.

The chain couples TRBV10-3 to TRBJ1-6; D might be TRBD1 (6 bases). Looked up from germline, CDR1 is ENHRY and CDR2 is SYGVKD. Trimming removed 5 bases at V and 6 bases at J, with 17 bases between. This CDR3 is built from 16 residues. CDR3 nucleotides: TGTGCCATCAGTAATACAGGGTACCAGACTAATTCACCCCTCCACTTT. As protein: CAISNTGYQTNSPLHF.

This clonotype was counted a few times. The chain joins TRBV7-2 to TRBJ1-4; D is unclear. V gave up 1 base and J gave up 15 bases, with 18 bases separating them. Looked up from germline, CDR1 is SGHTA and CDR2 is FQGNSA. The CDR3 totals 14 residues. The DNA for the CDR3 is TGTGCCAGCAGCTTAGGAGAGTCCCCCCAGGTTGTGTTTTTT. It yields the protein CASSLGESPQVVFF.

This clonotype was recorded a few times. This chain links TRBV7-2 with TRBJ2-5; 12 nucleotides line up with TRBD2. CDR1 and CDR2 from the germline V gene are SGHTA and FQGNSA. The CDR3 consists of 16 residues. The V and J ends lost 4 bases and 5 bases, in that order; junction bases with no gene match: 8. CDR3 DNA: TGTGCCAGCAGCTCAATTGGACTAGCGGGGTGGGAGACCCAGTACTTC. Its protein is CASSSIGLAGWETQYF. The full variable domain, completed using reference TRBV7-2 and TRBJ2-5, is GAGVSQSPSNKVTEKGKDVELRCDPISGHTALYWYRQSLGQGLEFLIYFQGNSAPDKSGLPSDRFSAERTGGSVSTLTIQRTQQEDSAVYLCASSSIGLAGWETQYFGPGTRLLVL.

Many counts were recorded for this clonotype. The rearrangement joins TRBV19 to TRBJ2-1; 8 positions agree with TRBD2. In germline, CDR1 is LNHDA, CDR2 SQIVND (reference sequence). The trim removed 4 bases at V and 7 bases at J, leaving 6 bases unmatched. The CDR3 totals 14 residues. The DNA of the CDR3 is TGTGCCAGTAGTACCGGGACTAGGGCTAATGAGCAGTTCTTC. This translates into CASSTGTRANEQFF.

This clonotype has just a few counts. J is TRBJ2-5 and V is TRBV20-1; possibly TRBD2 for D (6 bases). The CDR3 contains 14 residues. Germline CDR1 and CDR2: DFQATT and SNEGSKA (reference sequence). The V end was cut by 6 bases, the J end by 4 bases, with 18 bases between. CDR3 DNA: TGCAGTGCCCGTTGGGGCGGGGAAACAGAGACCCAGTACTTC. It translates to CSARWGGETETQYF.

The chain employs TRBV29-1 and TRBJ1-2; possibly TRBD1 for D (6 bases). CDR1 is SQVTM and CDR2 is ANQGSEA in the germline V gene. This CDR3 has 13 amino acids. V lost 6 bases and J lost 4, with 15 bases in between. The CDR3: CSVKNNRVYGYTF. The CDR3, as DNA: TGCAGCGTCAAAAATAACAGGGTCTATGGCTACACCTTC.

This clonotype has more than one count but fewer than ten. CDR3 residues: CASEVLTGGPHTDTQYF. CDR3 DNA sequence: TGTGCCAGCGAAGTACTCACAGGGGGACCTCACACAGATACGCAGTATTTT. V usage is TRBV6-2 or TRBV6-3 and J usage is TRBJ2-3; 8 bases are a match to TRBD1. Germline lookup yields CDR1 MNHEY and CDR2 SVGEGT. V lost 8 bases and J lost 2; bases outside the gene matches: 15. The CDR3 totals 17 residues.

This chain uses TRBV29-1 with TRBJ1-2, with a weak D call TRBD1 (5 bases). The CDR3 totals 16 residues. V lost 7 bases and J 2 bases, leaving 23 bases between the germline ends. CDR1 and CDR2 from the germline V gene are SQVTM and ANQGSEA. For the CDR3, the DNA is TGCAGCGCACGGGACCCGGACTCGATTAAAAACTATGGCTACACCTTC. Encoded protein: CSARDPDSIKNYGYTF.

This chain uses TRBV29-1 with TRBJ1-2; TRBD1 is a possible D gene (6 bases). Trimming pared 3 bases from V and 4 bases from J, leaving 18 bases between. CDR3 length: 15 residues. In germline, CDR1 is SQVTM, CDR2 ANQGSEA. The CDR3 coding sequence is TGCAGCGTTGACGATCTCAGGGGACCCCGCTATGGCTACACCTTC. Its protein product is CSVDDLRGPRYGYTF.

The rearrangement joins TRBV4-1 to TRBJ2-1; 11 positions agree with TRBD2. The germline CDR1 and CDR2 sequences are MGHRA and YSYEKL. This CDR3 comprises 17 residues. V lost 3 bases and J lost 1; bases outside the gene matches: 5. CDR3: CASSHILAGGSYNEQFF. In DNA, the CDR3 is TGCGCCAGCAGCCATATTCTAGCGGGGGGTTCCTACAATGAGCAGTTCTTC.

The chain links TRBV7-2 to TRBJ2-7, with TRBD2 identical over 11 bases. V was pared by 6 bases and J by 3 bases, with 7 bases of the junction left unmatched. The CDR3 totals 15 residues. CDR1 and CDR2 from the germline V gene are SGHTA and FQGNSA. The CDR3 reads CASRQGLAVNYEQYF. As DNA, the CDR3 is TGTGCCAGCAGGCAGGGACTAGCGGTCAACTACGAGCAGTACTTC. Based on the CDR3 plus reference TRBV7-2 and TRBJ2-7, the full variable domain is GAGVSQSPSNKVTEKGKDVELRCDPISGHTALYWYRQSLGQGLEFLIYFQGNSAPDKSGLPSDRFSAERTGGSVSTLTIQRTQQEDSAVYLCASRQGLAVNYEQYFGPGTRLTVT.

At least ten counts were recorded for this clonotype. V gene TRBV29-1 combines with J gene TRBJ1-2; D unclear. Germline-derived CDR1 and CDR2 are SQVTM and ANQGSEA. CDR3 length: 13 residues. Trimming shortened V by 7 bases and J by 0 bases, and 12 bases separated the two germline ends. CDR3 nucleotides: TGCAGCGCCCGCGGAGGTACTAACTATGGCTACACCTTC. This translates into CSARGGTNYGYTF.